This T cell receptor beta chain originates from a study of blood T cell repertoires in COVID-19. Turning to the study itself: Nucleic acid was either cDNA or gDNA, and it came from T cells, B-cell-depleted T cells, or PBMCs.

The method was immunoSEQ multiplex PCR; TCRdb's version includes in-frame clones alone and lacks a portion of them. In the table there are fewer than 400,000 clones, 90% of which are singletons. This CDR3 has 14 residues. The germline gives CDR1 SGHKS, CDR2 YYEKEE (reference sequence). V trimming: 3 bases; J trimming: 7 bases; junction bases outside the gene matches: 6. The sample taken for sequencing was PBMCs or T cells enriched from blood (not recorded which). The receptor comes from a woman in her thirties who had been exposed to COVID-19. The chain uses TRBV5-5 and TRBJ1-2, with 10 bases identical to TRBD1. As DNA, the CDR3 is TGTGCCAGCAGCTCGACAGGGGGCGGGAGTGGCTACACCTTC. Protein sequence: CASSSTGGGSGYTF.